This TCR beta chain was identified in a study of T cells in Graves' hyperthyroidism and ophthalmopathy. Amplification targeted TCR beta CDR3 regions from RNA transcripts. A first-round RT-PCR of the TCR CDR3 used the HTBI primer set. One entry per CDR3 protein results from TCRdb running MiXCR on the multiplex PCR reads. In the table there are about 350,000 distinct CDR3 sequences, 13% to 15% of which are singletons. In its sample, this clonotype was seen many times. Germline CDR1 and CDR2: MNHNY and SVGAGI (reference sequence). The CDR3 runs to 15 residues. Trimming stripped 0 bases from V and 2 bases from J, with 8 bases between.

V is TRBV6-6 and J is TRBJ2-1, with D perhaps TRBD2 (5 bases). Sequences were obtained from blood. The source of this sequence is a woman aged 60 to 75 with Graves' ophthalmopathy. CDR3 nucleotide sequence: TGTGCCAGCAGTTACTCGGTAGCGCCCTACAATGAGCAGTTCTTC. This codes for CASSYSVAPYNEQFF.